The rows below give T cell receptor beta chains drawn from one sample of a study of T cells in Graves' hyperthyroidism and ophthalmopathy. One entry per CDR3 protein, called by TCRdb with MiXCR from the multiplex PCR reads. The sample holds 600,000 to 850,000 distinct CDR3 sequences, around 20% seen once. The sequenced sample consisted of blood. All receptors derive from a woman aged 45-65 years with Graves' hyperthyroidism that later progressed to Graves' ophthalmopathy. Each CDR3 is given with its conserved first and last residue. Each record gives: V gene, D gene, clone size, J gene, CDR3 DNA, CDR3 protein. D genes are given only for firm matches. Size is stated for part of the rows, as once, few or many counts, or as a class when the clone is expanded.

TRBV2	TRBD2	-	TRBJ2-7	TGTGCCAGCACTCGGGGGGTCTCCTACGAGCAGTACTTC	CASTRGVSYEQYF
TRBV7-2	-	-	TRBJ1-4	TGTGCCAGCAGCTCATCAGGGGTGACTAATGAAAAACTGTTTTTT	CASSSSGVTNEKLFF
TRBV12-5	-	few	TRBJ1-1	TGTGCTAGTGGTTTGGTACCCAGCCCGGGACACCTTAACACTGAAGCTTTCTTT	CASGLVPSPGHLNTEAFF
TRBV4-1	-	-	TRBJ1-4	TGCGCCAGCAGCCAAGATCCGGGGCGGGCAACTAATGAAAAACTGTTTTTT	CASSQDPGRATNEKLFF
TRBV6-1	-	few	TRBJ1-5	TGTGCCAGCAGTGTATCTCAGAATCAGCCCCAGCATTTT	CASSVSQNQPQHF
TRBV11-3	TRBD1	-	TRBJ2-3	TGTGCCAGCAGCACCCGGGACAGGGGGCAGGGAGATACGCAGTATTTT	CASSTRDRGQGDTQYF
TRBV5-1	-	-	TRBJ2-2	TGCGCCAGCAGCCCACGATCCGGGACATTGAACACCGGGGAGCTGTTTTTT	CASSPRSGTLNTGELFF
TRBV9	-	many	TRBJ1-2	TGTGCCAGCAGCCCTGACCTCGTGGGGAACTATGGCTACACCTTC	CASSPDLVGNYGYTF
TRBV5-1	-	-	TRBJ2-7	TGCGCCAGCAGCACACCCACGGCCTACGAGCAGTACTTC	CASSTPTAYEQYF
TRBV30	-	-	TRBJ2-1	TGTGCCTGGATGCCCCCTCGGGAATCCTACAATGAGCAGTTCTTC	CAWMPPRESYNEQFF
TRBV6-5	-	few	TRBJ2-5	TGTGCCAGCAGTTATCTCTCGGGACACCAAGAGACCCAGTACTTC	CASSYLSGHQETQYF
TRBV7-9	TRBD1	many	TRBJ2-7	TGTGCCAGCAGCTTAGGGGGGACAGGAAGTCACTACGAGCAGTACTTC	CASSLGGTGSHYEQYF
TRBV4-1	-	few	TRBJ2-2	TGCGCCAGCAGCCAAGTAGGCCGCGTCGGGGAGCTGTTTTTT	CASSQVGRVGELFF
TRBV12-3/TRBV12-4	-	many	TRBJ1-5	TGTGCCAGCATCGAGGACGGAAGCAATCAGCCCCAGCATTTT	CASIEDGSNQPQHF
TRBV6-1	-	few	TRBJ2-3	TGTGCCAGCCGGACTTCGTCTAGCACAGATACGCAGTATTTT	CASRTSSSTDTQYF
TRBV19	-	many	TRBJ1-1	TGTGCCAGTATAGATAGGGGCACTGAAGCTTTCTTT	CASIDRGTEAFF
TRBV7-6	-	many	TRBJ1-1	TGTGCCAGCAGCTTTGCAGGCCTGAACACTGAAGCTTTCTTT	CASSFAGLNTEAFF